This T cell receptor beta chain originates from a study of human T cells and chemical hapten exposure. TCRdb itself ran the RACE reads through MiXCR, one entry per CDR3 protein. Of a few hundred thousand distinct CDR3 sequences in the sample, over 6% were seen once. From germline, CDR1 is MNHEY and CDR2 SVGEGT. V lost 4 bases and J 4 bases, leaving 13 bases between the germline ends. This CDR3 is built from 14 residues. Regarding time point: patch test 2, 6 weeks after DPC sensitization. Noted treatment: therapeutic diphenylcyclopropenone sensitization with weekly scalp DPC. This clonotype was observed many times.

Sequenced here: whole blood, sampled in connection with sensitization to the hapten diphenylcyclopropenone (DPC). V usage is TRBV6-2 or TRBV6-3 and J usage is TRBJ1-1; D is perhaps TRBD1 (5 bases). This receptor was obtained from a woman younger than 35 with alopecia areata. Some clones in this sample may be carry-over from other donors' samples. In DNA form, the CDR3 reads TGTGCCAGCAGTTGGGGCAGTGCAGCCACTGAAGCTTTCTTT. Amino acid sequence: CASSWGSAATEAFF.